What follows describes a single TCR beta chain. What it recognizes is unknown. The data were produced by immunoSEQ multiplex PCR, yet TCRdb's version contains in-frame clones alone and is incomplete. The sample consists of about 7,000 clones, over 60% of them appearing once. This sample was taken from a study of neoadjuvant anti-PD-1 for oral cavity cancer. Overall study: Nivolumab at 3 mg/kg was mostly given biweekly, three to four doses, pre-surgery. Patients without progression got a fourth dose around day 43. Study outcomes and limitations: After neoadjuvant nivolumab, PBMC T cell clonality was significantly higher in non-responders than responders.

This CDR3 contains 15 residues. Germline V gene sequence: CDR1 SGHVS, CDR2 FNYEAQ. The V gene end was trimmed by 3 bases and the J gene end by 2 bases; junction bases not matched to a gene: 2. The chain links TRBV7-6 to TRBJ2-1; TRBD2 agrees at 9 bases. The receptor was derived from a person aged 35-79 years with oral cavity squamous cell carcinoma. The sample in question was PBMCs, obtained before nivolumab (anti-PD-1) treatment. Here the CDR3 reads CASSFAGGPYNEQFF. In nucleotides, the CDR3 is TGTGCCAGCAGCTTTGCGGGGGGGCCCTACAATGAGCAGTTCTTC.